This TCR beta chain was sequenced in a study of beta chain features in type 1 diabetes. Study summary: Summed over all samples, the examined sorted cells came to about 110 million. Study conclusions and caveats: A greater similarity of naive, central memory and Treg TCRB repertoires was seen among patients than among healthy donors.

As concerns this clone: Antigen specificity is unknown.

Germline assignment: CDR1 MDHEN and CDR2 SYDVKM. The CDR3 sequence is 16 residues long. V lost 6 bases and J lost 2; bases outside the gene matches: 13. Investigators reverse transcribed all isolated RNA, so they sequenced expressed TCRB transcripts. Generated by immunoSEQ multiplex PCR, the TCRdb table keeps only in-frame clones and is missing some. The sample has hundreds of thousands of clones; roughly 70% are singletons. On average, the one heparinised blood draw given by each donor was approximately 100 mL. Sample: naive CD4+ T cells from blood. The origin of this receptor is a man younger than 45 in good health. The chain is built from TRBV28 and TRBJ2-7; 7 positions match TRBD1. DNA of the CDR3: TGTGCCAGCAGATCCCGGTCAGGGGGTGACCCCTACGAGCAGTACTTC. This sequence encodes CASRSRSGGDPYEQYF.